Below, 30 T cell receptor beta chains from the same sample are listed, as sequenced in a study of control samples from healthy donors and cancer patients (TCRdb year 2020). The library was made by the immunoSEQ multiplex PCR assay. Here the immuneACCESS table is served through TCRdb, limited to in-frame sequences with V and J called. Missing clones are a known gap in these copies; in checked studies unresolved V genes cover under half, and the rest lacks a known reason. The sample includes over 85,000 clones, with 90% to 95% observed a single time. 2% to 2.5% of the sample belongs to the ten largest clones. The sample taken for sequencing was blood. Receptor source: a woman aged 18 to 35 in good health.

V gene TRBV5-1 combines with J gene TRBJ2-1; TRBD2 matches at 13 bases. CDR1 and CDR2 (germline): SGHRS, YFSETQ. CDR3 length equals 17 residues. V lost 2 bases, J lost 3 bases, and 5 bases stayed unmatched. The CDR3 bases are TGCGCCAGCAGCTTCGTCGGACTAGCGGGAGTCTACAATGAGCAGTTCTTC. This encodes CASSFVGLAGVYNEQFF. Variable domain in full (rest from reference TRBV5-1 and TRBJ2-1): KAGVTQTPRYLIKTRGQQVTLSCSPISGHRSVSWYQQTPGQGLQFLFEYFSETQRNKGNFPGRFSGRQFSNSRSEMNVSTLELGDSALYLCASSFVGLAGVYNEQFFGPGTRLTVL.

For the CDR3, the DNA is TGTGCCAGCAGCTTGGATCGGTTACCCCTCCACTTT. Translation gives CASSLDRLPLHF. The chain employs TRBV5-6 and TRBJ1-6; no clear D gene. Trimming stripped 0 bases from V and 12 bases from J, with 7 bases between. CDR1 SGHDT and CDR2 YYEEEE come from the germline V gene. CDR3 size: 12 residues.

This clone is a singleton in its sample. This chain joins TRBV6-5 and TRBJ1-1; the match to TRBD1 covers 7 bases. CDR1 is MNHEY, CDR2 SVGAGI, per germline. The CDR3 contains 14 residues. The J segment lost 0 bases and the V segment lost 6 bases, leaving 4 bases of the junction unmatched. For the CDR3, the DNA is TGTGCCAGCAGAAGACAGGGCATGAACACTGAAGCTTTCTTT. Its translation: CASRRQGMNTEAFF.

This sequence joins TRBV2 and TRBJ1-3; D might be TRBD1 (5 bases). CDR3 length: 12 amino acids. V was trimmed by 1 base and J by 10 bases, leaving 8 bases between them. The germline V gene has CDR1 SNHLY and CDR2 FYNNEI. The CDR3 protein is CASSEVGGTIYF. The CDR3 DNA is TGTGCCAGCAGTGAAGTTGGGGGGACCATATATTTT. The full variable domain, with the rest looked up from reference TRBV2 and TRBJ1-3, is EPEVTQTPSHQVTQMGQEVILRCVPISNHLYFYWYRQILGQKVEFLVSFYNNEISEKSEIFDDQFSVERPDGSNFTLKIRSTKLEDSAMYFCASSEVGGTIYFGEGSWLTVV.

The chain has TRBV11-3 and TRBJ2-1; D gene unclear. CDR3 length equals 12 residues. Per germline, CDR1 SGHNT and CDR2 YENEEA. V shed 1 base and J shed 6 bases, with 4 bases lying between them. CDR3 nucleotide sequence: TGTGCCAGCAGCTTAGGACCCAATGAGCAGTTCTTC. Translating gives CASSLGPNEQFF.

The rearrangement links TRBV30 to TRBJ2-7; 9 positions match TRBD2. This CDR3 contains 14 residues. Germline CDR1 and CDR2: GTSNPN and SVGIG (reference sequence). V lost 4 bases to trimming and J lost 3 bases; unmatched junction nucleotides: 7. The CDR3 DNA sequence: TGTGCCTGGAAGGTTGCGGGGGGGCTCTACGAGCAGTACTTC. Translated: CAWKVAGGLYEQYF.

This clone was recorded once. V is TRBV7-2 and J is TRBJ1-5; D ambiguous. The ends were cut back, 3 bases at V and 3 bases at J, with 12 bases in the middle. CDR3 size: 15 residues. The germline CDR1 and CDR2 sequences are SGHTA and FQGNSA. CDR3 residues: CASSLNPGINQPQHF. The CDR3 DNA is TGTGCCAGCAGCTTGAATCCTGGTATCAATCAGCCCCAGCATTTT.

The V and J genes are TRBV30 and TRBJ2-2, with D hard to call. CDR1 and CDR2 from the germline V gene are GTSNPN and SVGIG (reference sequence). Trimming stripped 3 bases from V and 5 bases from J, with 7 bases between. The CDR3 runs 12 residues. The CDR3 sequence is CAWRRDTGELFF. The CDR3 region has the DNA TGTGCCTGGAGACGAGATACCGGGGAGCTGTTTTTT.

The rearrangement joins TRBV12-3 or TRBV12-4 to TRBJ1-2; maybe TRBD1 (6 bases). This CDR3 is 13 amino acids long. Trimming shortened V by 6 bases and J by 0 bases, and 8 bases separated the two germline ends. CDR3 sequence (DNA): TGTGCCAGCAGCAGGACAGCTAACTATGGCTACACCTTC. Protein product: CASSRTANYGYTF.

DNA for the CDR3: TGTGCCACCAGCAAATACCGGGACCAGAATTCACCCCTCCACTTT. The encoded protein is CATSKYRDQNSPLHF. This chain connects TRBV15 to TRBJ1-6; possibly TRBD1 for D (5 bases). Trimming removed 4 bases at V and 7 bases at J, with 14 bases between. The CDR3 has 15 amino acids. CDR1 and CDR2 (germline): LNHNV, YYDKDF (reference sequence).

The rearrangement links TRBV4-2 to TRBJ2-6, with D maybe TRBD1 (5 bases). There are 18 residues in the CDR3. Germline assignment: CDR1 LGHNA and CDR2 YNFKEQ. Trimming left V 7 bases short and J 0 bases short, with 19 bases between. CDR3 loop: CASTTGAASFSGANVLTF. CDR3 coding DNA: TGTGCCAGCACGACTGGGGCGGCCTCCTTCTCTGGGGCCAACGTCCTGACTTTC.

The chain joins TRBV19 to TRBJ2-3; TRBD2 matches 9 bases. This CDR3 contains 15 residues. CDR1 and CDR2 from the germline V gene are LNHDA and SQIVND (reference sequence). Trimming at V came to 6 bases and at J to 2 bases, leaving 6 bases not matched to a gene. The CDR3 sequence is CASSATSGHTDTQYF. The CDR3 DNA sequence: TGTGCCAGTAGCGCGACTAGCGGACACACAGATACGCAGTATTTT.

The CDR3 DNA reads as TGCGCCAGCAGCTCGGCTATCTCTGGAAACACCATATATTTT. Translating it yields CASSSAISGNTIYF. The rearrangement joins TRBV4-1 to TRBJ1-3, with unresolved D. This CDR3 contains 14 residues. The V end lost 5 bases, the J end lost 0 bases, and 8 bases lay between the germline ends. Germline V gene sequence: CDR1 MGHRA, CDR2 YSYEKL.

In DNA, the CDR3 is TGTGCCAGCAGTGAAGCAAGGAGGGGGATGGGGACCCAGTACTTC. Translated, it gives CASSEARRGMGTQYF. The rearrangement joins TRBV6-1 to TRBJ2-5, with D perhaps assigned TRBD1 or TRBD2 (6 bases each). V shed 0 bases and J shed 7 bases, with 15 bases lying between them. The germline CDR1 and CDR2 sequences are MNHNS and SASEGT. The CDR3 runs to 15 residues.

The chain employs TRBV2 and TRBJ2-7; TRBD1 agrees at 8 bases. Germline V lookup: CDR1 SNHLY, CDR2 FYNNEI. The CDR3 spans 15 residues. Trimming at V came to 5 bases and at J to 4 bases, leaving 10 bases not matched to a gene. CDR3 in amino acids: CASSYSPGQEYEQYF. The CDR3 bases are TGTGCCAGCAGTTATAGTCCGGGACAGGAGTACGAGCAGTACTTC.

This chain joins TRBV28 and TRBJ1-1; D is possibly TRBD1 (6 bases). The CDR3 is 13 amino acids. CDR1 is MDHEN, CDR2 SYDVKM, per germline. The V and J ends lost 4 bases and 6 bases respectively, with 12 bases between them. The CDR3 reads CASSSRTVPEAFF. The DNA of the CDR3 is TGTGCCAGCAGTTCCCGGACAGTCCCTGAAGCTTTCTTT. The variable domain in full, completed from reference TRBV28 and TRBJ1-1, reads DVKVTQSSRYLVKRTGEKVFLECVQDMDHENMFWYRQDPGLGLRLIYFSYDVKMKEKGDIPEGYSVSREKKERFSLILESASTNQTSMYLCASSSRTVPEAFFGQGTRLTVV.

This clone occurred once. This chain connects TRBV5-8 to TRBJ2-7, with TRBD2 matching over 14 bases. In germline, CDR1 is SGHTS, CDR2 YDEGEE. The CDR3 totals 18 residues. With 0 bases clipped from V and 6 bases from J, the junction kept 11 bases outside the gene matches. CDR3 nucleotide sequence: TGTGCCAGCAGCTTGGTGGGACTAGCGGGAGTTACGGGCCGCGAGCAGTACTTC. Residues: CASSLVGLAGVTGREQYF. The whole variable domain, filled in from reference TRBV5-8 and TRBJ2-7, reads EAGVTQSPTHLIKTRGQQATLRCSPISGHTSVYWYQQALGLGLQFLLWYDEGEERNRGNFPPRFSGRQFPNYSSELNVNALELEDSALYLCASSLVGLAGVTGREQYFGPGTRLTVT.

This clone was found a few times. This rearrangement joins TRBV6-5 to TRBJ1-5; D not resolved. Trimming left V 5 bases short and J 0 bases short, with 11 bases between. Germline values: CDR1 MNHEY, CDR2 SVGAGI. The CDR3 loop spans 15 amino acids. CDR3 sequence: CASSPKVYSNQPQHF. CDR3 bases: TGTGCCAGCAGTCCCAAGGTTTATAGCAATCAGCCCCAGCATTTT.

This clone was detected only once. V and J are TRBV12-3 or TRBV12-4 and TRBJ2-5; D is undetermined. The CDR3 is made up of 13 amino acids. Trimming took off 2 bases at V and 1 base at J, with 5 bases between the two ends. CDR3 in DNA: TGTGCCAGCAGTTTAAGGACCCAAGAGACCCAGTACTTC. Protein sequence: CASSLRTQETQYF.

This chain joins TRBV29-1 and TRBJ1-5; D uncertain. Germline values: CDR1 SQVTM, CDR2 ANQGSEA. The CDR3 runs to 15 residues. Between the trimmed V and J ends, which lost 4 bases and 2 bases, there was a span of 15 bases. The CDR3 DNA reads as TGCAGCGTTGGGGATGGGCTCCTGGGCAATCAGCCCCAGCATTTT. Protein product: CSVGDGLLGNQPQHF.

The CDR3 loop is CASSLGPTGSGNTIYF. The CDR3 DNA reads TGTGCCAGCAGCTTAGGACCCACCGGGTCTGGAAACACCATATATTTT. The gene calls are TRBV11-3 and TRBJ1-3; D unresolved. The V gene lost 1 base and the J gene lost 1 base, with 11 bases spanning the gap. In germline, CDR1 is SGHNT, CDR2 YENEEA. CDR3 length: 16 residues.

This chain uses TRBV5-1 with TRBJ2-5; D possibly uses TRBD1 or TRBD2 (5 bases each). This CDR3 region has 14 residues. Germline CDR1 SGHRS, CDR2 YFSETQ. Trimming took 0 bases from V and 1 from J, leaving 7 bases between them. The CDR3 coding sequence is TGCGCCAGCAGCTTGGTGGGGGTCCAAGAGACCCAGTACTTC. Its translation is CASSLVGVQETQYF.

The count of this clone is one. This chain joins TRBV2 and TRBJ2-3; D may match TRBD1 or TRBD2 (6 bases each). The length of the CDR3 is 14 residues. V shed 8 bases and J shed 0 bases, with 12 bases lying between them. The germline V gene encodes CDR1 SNHLY and CDR2 FYNNEI. CDR3 amino acids: CASLQGRSTDTQYF. In DNA, the CDR3 is TGTGCCAGCCTTCAGGGGAGGAGCACAGATACGCAGTATTTT. Based on the CDR3 plus reference TRBV2 and TRBJ2-3, the full variable domain is EPEVTQTPSHQVTQMGQEVILRCVPISNHLYFYWYRQILGQKVEFLVSFYNNEISEKSEIFDDQFSVERPDGSNFTLKIRSTKLEDSAMYFCASLQGRSTDTQYFGPGTRLTVL.

The gene calls are TRBV24-1 and TRBJ2-1; 8 bases agree with TRBD2. The germline V gene encodes CDR1 KGHDR and CDR2 SFDVKD. The trim removed 5 bases at V and 8 bases at J, leaving 7 bases unmatched. This CDR3 spans 14 amino acids. The CDR3 sequence is CATSVTGGGDEQFF. The CDR3 region has the DNA TGTGCCACCAGTGTAACGGGAGGGGGGGATGAGCAGTTCTTC.

This chain joins TRBV19 and TRBJ2-3, with D possibly TRBD1 on 5 matching bases. The V end was cut by 10 bases, the J end by 1 base, with 18 bases between. CDR1 and CDR2 from the germline V gene are LNHDA and SQIVND (reference sequence). The CDR3 spans 15 residues. As DNA, the CDR3 is TGTGCCACTGGGGCCCCGAGAAGGGGCACAGATACGCAGTATTTT. This codes for CATGAPRRGTDTQYF.

The chain employs TRBV27 and TRBJ2-7, with D possibly matching TRBD2 (6 bases). The CDR3 has 13 amino acids. The V and J ends lost 6 bases and 2 bases respectively, with 11 bases between them. Germline loops: CDR1 MNHEY, CDR2 SMNVEV (reference sequence). The CDR3 DNA reads TGTGCCAGCAGGGGACTGGCGACCTACGAGCAGTACTTC. This sequence encodes CASRGLATYEQYF.

The V and J genes are TRBV10-1 and TRBJ1-1; no clear D. Germline V gives CDR1 WNHNN, CDR2 SYGVQD (reference sequence). V shed 8 bases and J shed 6 bases, with 19 bases lying between them. This CDR3 contains 14 residues. The CDR3 sequence: CASCQRTIRSEAFF. The CDR3 DNA is TGCGCCAGCTGTCAGCGCACTATAAGATCTGAAGCTTTCTTT.

The V gene is TRBV30, the J gene TRBJ1-1, with a tentative D call TRBD1 (5 bases). This CDR3 is built from 12 residues. Germline assignment: CDR1 GTSNPN and CDR2 SVGIG (reference sequence). V was shortened by 3 bases and J by 6 bases, with 11 bases between the two germline ends. CDR3 DNA: TGTGCCTGGAGGTTCAGGGAGGCTGAAGCTTTCTTT. This translates into CAWRFREAEAFF. Full variable domain (outside the CDR3, taken from reference TRBV30 and TRBJ1-1): SQTIHQWPATLVQPVGSPLSLECTVEGTSNPNLYWYRQAAGRGLQLLFYSVGIGQISSEVPQNLSASRPQDRQFILSSKKLLLSDSGFYLCAWRFREAEAFFGQGTRLTVV.

V and J are TRBV19 and TRBJ1-4; D may be TRBD1 (5 bases). Trimming cost V 6 bases and J 8 bases, with 19 bases left between them. Germline V gives CDR1 LNHDA, CDR2 SQIVND (reference sequence). The CDR3 consists of 15 residues. In DNA, the CDR3 is TGTGCCAGTAGGGGTCAGGGCGCCAACGGGGAAAAACTGTTTTTT. This sequence encodes CASRGQGANGEKLFF.

This chain links TRBV6-2 or TRBV6-3 with TRBJ2-6; D possibly uses TRBD1 or TRBD2 (6 bases each). CDR3 length equals 18 residues. Germline CDR1 is MNHEY and CDR2 is SVGEGT. V was cut by 6 bases and J by 1 base, with 19 bases left in between. For the CDR3, the DNA is TGTGCCAGCAGCTCGACAGGTCGGGGGAGGTCTGGGGCCAACGTCCTGACTTTC. Translating it yields CASSSTGRGRSGANVLTF.